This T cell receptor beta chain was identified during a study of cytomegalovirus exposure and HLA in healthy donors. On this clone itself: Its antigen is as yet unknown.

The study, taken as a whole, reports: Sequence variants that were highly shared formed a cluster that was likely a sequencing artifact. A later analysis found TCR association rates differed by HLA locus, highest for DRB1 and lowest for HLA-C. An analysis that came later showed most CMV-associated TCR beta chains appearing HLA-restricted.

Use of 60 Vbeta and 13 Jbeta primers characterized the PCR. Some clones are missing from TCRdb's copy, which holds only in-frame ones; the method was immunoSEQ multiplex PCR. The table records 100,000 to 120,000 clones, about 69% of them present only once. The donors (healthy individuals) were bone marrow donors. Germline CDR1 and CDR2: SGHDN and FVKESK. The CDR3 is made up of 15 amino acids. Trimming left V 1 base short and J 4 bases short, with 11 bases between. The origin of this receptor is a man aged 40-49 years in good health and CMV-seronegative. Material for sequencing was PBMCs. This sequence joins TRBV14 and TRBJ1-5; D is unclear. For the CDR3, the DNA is TGTGCCAGCAGCCAAGCAGTAGGCGGGAATCAGCCCCAGCATTTT. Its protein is CASSQAVGGNQPQHF.